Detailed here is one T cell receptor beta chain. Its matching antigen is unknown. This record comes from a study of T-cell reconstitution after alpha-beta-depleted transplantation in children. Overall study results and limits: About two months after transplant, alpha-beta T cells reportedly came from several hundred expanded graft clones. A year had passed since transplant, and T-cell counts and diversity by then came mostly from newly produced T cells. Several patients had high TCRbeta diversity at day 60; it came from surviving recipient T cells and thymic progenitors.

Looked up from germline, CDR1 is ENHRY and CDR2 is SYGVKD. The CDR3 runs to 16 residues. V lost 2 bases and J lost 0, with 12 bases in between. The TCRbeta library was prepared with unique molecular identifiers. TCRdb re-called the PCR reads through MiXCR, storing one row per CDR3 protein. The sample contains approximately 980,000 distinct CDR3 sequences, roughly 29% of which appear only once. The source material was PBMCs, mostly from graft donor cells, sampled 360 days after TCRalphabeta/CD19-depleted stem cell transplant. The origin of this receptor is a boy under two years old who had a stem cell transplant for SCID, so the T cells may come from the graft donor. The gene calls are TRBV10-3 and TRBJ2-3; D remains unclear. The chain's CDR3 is CAISEGLASSTDTQYF. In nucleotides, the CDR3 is TGTGCCATCAGTGAGGGGCTTGCCTCTAGCACAGATACGCAGTATTTT.